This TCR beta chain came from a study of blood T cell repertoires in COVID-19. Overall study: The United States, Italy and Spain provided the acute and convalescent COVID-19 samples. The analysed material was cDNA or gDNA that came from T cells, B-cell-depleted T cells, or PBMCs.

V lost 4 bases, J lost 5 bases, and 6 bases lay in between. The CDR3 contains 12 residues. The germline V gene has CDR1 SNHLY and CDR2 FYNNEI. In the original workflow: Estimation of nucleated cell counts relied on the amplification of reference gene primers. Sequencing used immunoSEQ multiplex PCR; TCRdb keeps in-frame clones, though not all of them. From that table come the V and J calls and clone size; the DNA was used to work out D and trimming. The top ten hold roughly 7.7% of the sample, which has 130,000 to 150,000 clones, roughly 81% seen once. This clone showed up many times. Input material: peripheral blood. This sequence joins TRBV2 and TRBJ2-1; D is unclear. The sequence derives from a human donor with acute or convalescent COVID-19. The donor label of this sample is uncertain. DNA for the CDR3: TGTGCCAGCAGTGGGTTAGACAATGAGCAGTTCTTC. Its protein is CASSGLDNEQFF.